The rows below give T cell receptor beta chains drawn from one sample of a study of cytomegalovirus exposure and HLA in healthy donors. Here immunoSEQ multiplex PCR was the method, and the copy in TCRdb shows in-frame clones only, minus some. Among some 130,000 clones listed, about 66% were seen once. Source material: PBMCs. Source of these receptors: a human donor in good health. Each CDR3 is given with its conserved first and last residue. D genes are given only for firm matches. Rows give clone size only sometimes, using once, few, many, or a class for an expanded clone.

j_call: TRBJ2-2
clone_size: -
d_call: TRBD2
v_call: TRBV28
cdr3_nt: TGTGCCAGCAGCGGGGGGGGTAGGGCCGGGGAGCTGTTTTTT
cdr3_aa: CASSGGGRAGELFF

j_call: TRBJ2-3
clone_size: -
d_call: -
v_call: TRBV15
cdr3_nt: TGTGCCACCAGCGGACGACTAGATAGCACAGATACGCAGTATTTT
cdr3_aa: CATSGRLDSTDTQYF

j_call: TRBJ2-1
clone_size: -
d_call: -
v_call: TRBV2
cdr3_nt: TGTGCCAGCAGGGGACTCGAAGCTCGGGGGTTCTTC
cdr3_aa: CASRGLEARGFF

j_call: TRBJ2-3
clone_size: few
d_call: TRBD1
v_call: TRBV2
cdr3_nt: TGTGCCAGCAGTGAAGCCCGGACAGGGTACCGTCCGTCACACACAGATACGCAGTATTTT
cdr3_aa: CASSEARTGYRPSHTDTQYF

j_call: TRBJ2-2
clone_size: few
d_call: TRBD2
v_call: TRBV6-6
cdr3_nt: TGTGCCAGCAGTTTGGGACTAGGGAACACCGGGGAGCTGTTTTTT
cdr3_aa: CASSLGLGNTGELFF

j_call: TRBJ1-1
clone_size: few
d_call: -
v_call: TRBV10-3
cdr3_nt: TGTGCCATCAAGGGAGACGGGGAGTTCGCTTTCTTT
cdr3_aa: CAIKGDGEFAFF

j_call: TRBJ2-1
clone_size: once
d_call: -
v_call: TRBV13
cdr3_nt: TGTGCCAGCAGCTTAGGCAGGGGACAAAACAATGAGCAGTTCTTC
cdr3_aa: CASSLGRGQNNEQFF

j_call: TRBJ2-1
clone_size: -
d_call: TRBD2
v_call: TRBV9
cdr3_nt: TGTGCCAGCAGCGTTTCTGGCGGGAGAGGGGATGAGCAGTTCTTC
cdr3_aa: CASSVSGGRGDEQFF

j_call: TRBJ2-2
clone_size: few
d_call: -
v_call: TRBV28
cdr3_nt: TGTGCCAGCAGAGGGGCCGGACACTACACCGGGGAGCTGTTTTTT
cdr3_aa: CASRGAGHYTGELFF

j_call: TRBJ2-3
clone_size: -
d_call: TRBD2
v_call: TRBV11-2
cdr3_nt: TGTGCCTCCGCAGAAGCGGGACTAGCCACAGATACGCAGTATTTT
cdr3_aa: CASAEAGLATDTQYF

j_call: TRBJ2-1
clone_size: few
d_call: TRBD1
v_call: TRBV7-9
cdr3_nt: TGTGCCAGCAGCTCCATCCGGGACAGGGGGCGAACCGAGCAGTTCTTC
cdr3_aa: CASSSIRDRGRTEQFF

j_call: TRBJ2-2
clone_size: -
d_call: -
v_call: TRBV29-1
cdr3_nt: TGCAGCGTTGAACTGGGACATAACACCGGGGAGCTGTTTTTT
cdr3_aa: CSVELGHNTGELFF

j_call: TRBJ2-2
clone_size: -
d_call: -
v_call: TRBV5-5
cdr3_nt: TGTGCCAGCAGCTTGGATTCAGGACTTCTTAACACCGGGGAGCTGTTTTTT
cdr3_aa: CASSLDSGLLNTGELFF

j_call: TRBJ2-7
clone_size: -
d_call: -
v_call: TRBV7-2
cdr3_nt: TGTGCCAGCAGCTTTCTGGGGACTCTCTCCTACGAGCAGTACTTC
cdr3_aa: CASSFLGTLSYEQYF

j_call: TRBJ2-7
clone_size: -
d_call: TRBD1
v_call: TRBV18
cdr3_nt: TGTGCCAGCTCACCGACAGGGGTCAACTACGAGCAGTACTTC
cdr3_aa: CASSPTGVNYEQYF

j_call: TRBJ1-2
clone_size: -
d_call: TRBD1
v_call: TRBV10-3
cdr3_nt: TGTGCCATCAGTGAGTCACGGGACAGAAGATTGGATAACTATGGCTACACCTTC
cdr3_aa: CAISESRDRRLDNYGYTF

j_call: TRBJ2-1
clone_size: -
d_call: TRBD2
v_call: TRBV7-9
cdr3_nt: TGTGCCAGCAGCACCCGGGCTAGCGGGATACACAATGAGCAGTTCTTC
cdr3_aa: CASSTRASGIHNEQFF

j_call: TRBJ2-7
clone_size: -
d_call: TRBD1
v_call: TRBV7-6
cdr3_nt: TGTGCCAGCAGCTTAGCCGGGACAGGACCCTACGAGCAGTACTTC
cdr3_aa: CASSLAGTGPYEQYF